This T cell receptor (beta chain) is drawn from a study of blood T cell repertoires in COVID-19. Study information: Nucleic acid was either cDNA or gDNA, and it came from T cells, B-cell-depleted T cells, or PBMCs.

The CDR3 runs to 16 residues. The V gene lost 0 bases and the J gene lost 0 bases, with 12 bases spanning the gap. Germline V gene lookup returns CDR1 LGHNA and CDR2 YNFKEQ. All enrollees were about 18 to 89 years old and from 25 or so US areas. Here immunoSEQ multiplex PCR was the method, and the copy in TCRdb shows in-frame clones only, minus some. This table has around 200,000 clones, approximately 89% appearing once. Input material: PBMCs or T cells enriched from blood (not recorded which). The chain carries TRBV4-2 and TRBJ2-7; possible D gene TRBD2, 5 bases. This receptor was identified in a woman in her late teens or twenties who had recovered from COVID-19. CDR3 loop: CASSQDGSGSSYEQYF. The CDR3, as DNA: TGTGCCAGCAGCCAAGATGGAAGCGGAAGCTCCTACGAGCAGTACTTC.